This T cell receptor beta chain was recovered during a study of blood T cells in healthy people across ages (dated by TCRdb to the mid-2010s). Regarding the complete study: Template switching captured roughly one uniquely barcoded TCR beta cDNA molecule per two T cells in model experiments. To track age-related changes in TCR beta repertoire diversity, the study relied on deep sequencing normalized with unique cDNA molecular identifiers. The donors were split into four age groups: young (average about 16 years), middle-aged (more than 35), aged (roughly 68) and long-lived (over 75). To avoid experimental bias, donors of different ages were distributed randomly across sequencing lanes. For two donors (one aged 18 to 29 and one aged 80 or older), the study analyzed two additional independent replicas of 1 million unique cDNA reads from the same blood draw. What the study reported, not specific to this receptor: Compared with the aged group, the long-lived group had more naive CD4+ T cells, fewer expanded clones and increased TCR diversity, suggesting age selection. As age increased, observed TCR beta diversity per million T cells dropped in a roughly linear way, and a significant reduction was already evident by age 40. Conclusive comparison of naive and antigen-experienced compartments was prevented by the profiling of bulk unsorted PBMCs. A strong correlation was found between observed TCR beta diversity and the percentage of naive T cells measured by flow cytometry. Estimates of total diversity from one million sequenced T cells were regarded as lower bounds and underestimates. Because donor CMV infection status was unknown, age-related changes in expanded clonotypes were potentially confounded.

Library preparation employed 5' RACE. This sample was sequenced with an Illumina HiSeq 2500. A second PCR of roughly 7 to 11 cycles was performed with a sample-barcoded 5' primer and a J-beta primer mix. A unique molecular identifier was introduced onto each TCR beta cDNA molecule by a template-switch 5' adaptor carrying 12 random nucleotides. Each sample yielded at least 3 million CDR3-containing paired-end reads. First-strand cDNA was synthesized from all RNA with the Mint cDNA synthesis kit, primed by a TRBC-specific oligonucleotide. Following uracil-DNA glycosylase treatment, a first 18-cycle PCR with universal primers M1SS and BC2_uni_R was performed on all cDNA. The original pipeline was this. For normalization, 1 million high-quality reads were randomly selected from each sample, with every read carrying a distinct molecular identifier. Reads with shared molecular identifiers were discarded instead of being binned into consensus sequences. MiTCR, run with a Q25 quality threshold and the strictest error-elimination algorithm, handled CDR3 identification, clonotype clustering and error correction. A nonparametric unseen species model with Euler transformation was used to estimate a lower bound on total TCR beta diversity. The raw public reads went through TCRdb reprocessing: fastp at Q25, MiXCR clone calling, in-frame beta chains kept. When rows share a CDR3 protein, they turn into one entry using the most common DNA and genes. These V and J calls are TCRdb output, not the study's own analysis. In this sample the table shows about 1.6 million distinct CDR3 sequences, about 31% of which occur a single time. Of the sample, around 11% falls within the top ten clones.

Donors were 39 systemically healthy Caucasian individuals from Russia aged roughly 6 to 90 years. Each donor gave ten milliliters of peripheral blood, collected into EDTA-treated Vacutainer tubes. Ficoll-Paque density-gradient centrifugation was used to isolate PBMCs, with at least 6.5 million per sample. Total RNA, at least 6 micrograms per sample, was extracted from PBMCs with Trizol reagent. For every donor, flow cytometry on a PBMC aliquot measured the percentage of naive CD45RAhigh/CD27high T cells. This clonotype was seen more than once but under ten times. Its antigen is still unknown. Base qualities are not at hand, and no much larger clone is one base apart. The material sequenced was blood. The source is a woman in her thirties in good health.

The CDR3 loop reads CASSQMGLQHTDTQYF. The sequenced DNA: TGTGCCAGCAGCCAAATGGGACTACAGCACACAGATACGCAGTATTTT. The chain joins TRBV3-1 to TRBJ2-3; TRBD2 agrees with 7 junctional bases. The CDR3 runs 16 residues from the cysteine to the phenylalanine. Only CDR3 DNA remains: 48 bases, in frame from the first base. Sequences LGHDT (CDR1) and YNNKEL (CDR2) are obtained from the germline V gene (reference sequence). V is pruned by 2 bases and J by 2 bases, leaving 7 bases of the junction without a gene match.